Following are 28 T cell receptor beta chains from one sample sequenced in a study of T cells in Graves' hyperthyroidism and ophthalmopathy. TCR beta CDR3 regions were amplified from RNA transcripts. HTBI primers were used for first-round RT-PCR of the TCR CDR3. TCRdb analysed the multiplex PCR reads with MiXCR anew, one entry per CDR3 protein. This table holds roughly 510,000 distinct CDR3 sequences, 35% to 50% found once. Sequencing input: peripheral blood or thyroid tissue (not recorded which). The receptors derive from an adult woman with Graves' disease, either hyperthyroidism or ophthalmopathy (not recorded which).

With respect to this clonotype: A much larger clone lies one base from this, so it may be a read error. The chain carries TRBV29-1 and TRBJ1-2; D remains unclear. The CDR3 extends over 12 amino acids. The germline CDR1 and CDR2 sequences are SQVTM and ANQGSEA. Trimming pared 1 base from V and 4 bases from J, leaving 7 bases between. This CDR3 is CSVEAVPYGYTF. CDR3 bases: TGCAGCGTTGAAGCGGTCCCCTATGGCTACACCTTC. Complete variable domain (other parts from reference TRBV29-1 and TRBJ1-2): SAVISQKPSRDICQRGTSLTIQCQVDSQVTMMFWYRQQPGQSLTLIATANQGSEATYESGFVIDKFPISRPNLTFSTLTVSNMSPEDSSIYLCSVEAVPYGYTFGSGTRLTVV.

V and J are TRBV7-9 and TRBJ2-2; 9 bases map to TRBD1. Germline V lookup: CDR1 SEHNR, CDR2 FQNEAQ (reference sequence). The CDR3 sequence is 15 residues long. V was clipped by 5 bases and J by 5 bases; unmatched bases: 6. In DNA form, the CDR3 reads TGTGCCAGCAGCCACCGGGACAGGGCGACCGGGGAGCTGTTTTTT. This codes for CASSHRDRATGELFF.

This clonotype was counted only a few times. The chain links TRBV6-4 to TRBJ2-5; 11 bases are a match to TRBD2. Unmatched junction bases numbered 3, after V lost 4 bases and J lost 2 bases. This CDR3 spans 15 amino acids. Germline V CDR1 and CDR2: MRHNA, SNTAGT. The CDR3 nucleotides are TGTGCCAGCAGTGCTAGCGGGGGGATACAAGAGACCCAGTACTTC. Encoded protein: CASSASGGIQETQYF.

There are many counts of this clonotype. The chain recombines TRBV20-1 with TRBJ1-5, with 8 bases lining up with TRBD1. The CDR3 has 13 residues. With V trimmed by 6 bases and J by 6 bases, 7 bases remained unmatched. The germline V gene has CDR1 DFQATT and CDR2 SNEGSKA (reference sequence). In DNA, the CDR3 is TGCAGTGCCCCGGACAGGGTTAGTCAGCCCCAGCATTTT. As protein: CSAPDRVSQPQHF.

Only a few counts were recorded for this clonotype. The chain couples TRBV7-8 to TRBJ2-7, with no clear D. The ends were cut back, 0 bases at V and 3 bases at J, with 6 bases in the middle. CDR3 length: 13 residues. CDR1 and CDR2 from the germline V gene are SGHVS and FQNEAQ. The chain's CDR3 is CASSLALHYEQYF. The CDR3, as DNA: TGTGCCAGCAGCTTAGCGTTGCACTACGAGCAGTACTTC.

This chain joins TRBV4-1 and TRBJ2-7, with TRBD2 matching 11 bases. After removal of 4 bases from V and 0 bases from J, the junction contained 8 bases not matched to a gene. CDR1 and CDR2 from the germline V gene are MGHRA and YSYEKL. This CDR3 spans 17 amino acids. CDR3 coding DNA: TGCGCCAGCAGCCTAAAGGATGGGACTAGCGGCTCCTACGAGCAGTACTTC. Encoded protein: CASSLKDGTSGSYEQYF.

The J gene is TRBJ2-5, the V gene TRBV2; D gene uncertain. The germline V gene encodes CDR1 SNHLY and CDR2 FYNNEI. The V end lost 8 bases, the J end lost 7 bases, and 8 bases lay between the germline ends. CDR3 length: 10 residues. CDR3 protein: CASGIGTQYF. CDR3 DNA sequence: TGTGCCAGCGGAATTGGGACCCAGTACTTC.

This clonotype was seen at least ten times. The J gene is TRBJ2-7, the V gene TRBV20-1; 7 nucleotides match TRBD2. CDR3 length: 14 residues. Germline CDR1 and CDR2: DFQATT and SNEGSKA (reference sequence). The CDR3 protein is CRTGSGLNSYEQYF. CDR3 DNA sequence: TGCAGGACGGGTAGCGGGCTGAACTCCTACGAGCAGTACTTC.

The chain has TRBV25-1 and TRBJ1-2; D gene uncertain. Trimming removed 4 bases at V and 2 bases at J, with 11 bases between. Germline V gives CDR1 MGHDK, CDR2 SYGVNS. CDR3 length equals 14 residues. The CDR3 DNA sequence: TGTGCCAGCAGTGCGCTCGACGGAAACTATGGCTACACCTTC. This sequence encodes CASSALDGNYGYTF.

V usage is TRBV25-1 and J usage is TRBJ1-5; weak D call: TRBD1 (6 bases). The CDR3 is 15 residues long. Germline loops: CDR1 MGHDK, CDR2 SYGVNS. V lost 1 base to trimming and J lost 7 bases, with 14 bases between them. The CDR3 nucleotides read TGTGCCAGCAGTGAATTTACAGCCCAGGGGCAGCCCCAGCATTTT. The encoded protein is CASSEFTAQGQPQHF. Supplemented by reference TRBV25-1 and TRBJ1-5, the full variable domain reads EADIYQTPRYLVIGTGKKITLECSQTMGHDKMYWYQQDPGMELHLIHYSYGVNSTEKGDLSSESTVSRIRTEHFPLTLESARPSHTSQYLCASSEFTAQGQPQHFGDGTRLSIL.

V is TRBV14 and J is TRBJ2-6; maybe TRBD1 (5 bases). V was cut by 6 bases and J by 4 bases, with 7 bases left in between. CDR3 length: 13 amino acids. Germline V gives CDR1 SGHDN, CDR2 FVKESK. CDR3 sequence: CASRNRGANVLTF. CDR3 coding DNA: TGTGCCAGCAGGAACAGGGGGGCCAACGTCCTGACTTTC.

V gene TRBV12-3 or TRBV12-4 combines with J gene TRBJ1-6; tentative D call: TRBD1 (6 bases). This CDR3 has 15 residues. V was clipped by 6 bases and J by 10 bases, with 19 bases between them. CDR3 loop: CASSSGGARESPLHF. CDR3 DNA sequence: TGTGCCAGCAGCTCGGGGGGGGCGCGGGAGTCACCCCTCCACTTT.

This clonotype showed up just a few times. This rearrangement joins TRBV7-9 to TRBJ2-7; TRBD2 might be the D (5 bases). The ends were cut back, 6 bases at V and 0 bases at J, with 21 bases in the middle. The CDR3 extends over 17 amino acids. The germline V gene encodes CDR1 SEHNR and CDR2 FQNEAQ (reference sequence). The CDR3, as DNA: TGTGCCAGCAGTAGGGTACAGCCTTTCACTAGCTCCTACGAGCAGTACTTC. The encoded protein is CASSRVQPFTSSYEQYF.

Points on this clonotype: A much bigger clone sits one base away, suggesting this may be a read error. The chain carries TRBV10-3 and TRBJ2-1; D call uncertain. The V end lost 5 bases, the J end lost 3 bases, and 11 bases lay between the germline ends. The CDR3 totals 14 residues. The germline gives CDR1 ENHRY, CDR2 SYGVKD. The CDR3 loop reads CAISYVASYNEQFF. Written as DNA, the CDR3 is TGTGCCATCAGTTATGTGGCTAGCTACAATGAGCAGTTCTTC.

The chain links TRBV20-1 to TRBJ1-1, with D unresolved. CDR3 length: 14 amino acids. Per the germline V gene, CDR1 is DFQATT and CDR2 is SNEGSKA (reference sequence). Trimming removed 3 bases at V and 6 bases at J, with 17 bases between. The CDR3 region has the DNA TGCAGTGCTAGTATCCGTCTTCTCAACGCTGAAGCTTTCTTT. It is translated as CSASIRLLNAEAFF.

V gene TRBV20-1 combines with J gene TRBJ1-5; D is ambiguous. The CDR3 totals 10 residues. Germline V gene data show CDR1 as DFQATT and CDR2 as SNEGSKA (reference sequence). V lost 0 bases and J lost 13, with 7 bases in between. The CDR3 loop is CSARDHRQHF. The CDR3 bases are TGCAGTGCTAGAGATCATAGACAGCATTTT.

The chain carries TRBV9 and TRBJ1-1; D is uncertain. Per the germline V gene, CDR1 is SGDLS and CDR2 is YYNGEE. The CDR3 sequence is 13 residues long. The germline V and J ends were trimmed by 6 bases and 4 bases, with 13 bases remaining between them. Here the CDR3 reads CASNEGGSTEAFF. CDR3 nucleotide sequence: TGTGCCAGCAACGAAGGCGGGAGCACTGAAGCTTTCTTT.

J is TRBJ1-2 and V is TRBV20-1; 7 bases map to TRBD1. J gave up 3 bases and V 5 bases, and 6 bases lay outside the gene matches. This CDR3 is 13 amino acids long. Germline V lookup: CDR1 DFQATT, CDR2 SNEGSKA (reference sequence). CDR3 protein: CSAPTGRYYGYTF. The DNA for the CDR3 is TGCAGTGCTCCGACAGGGCGATACTATGGCTACACCTTC.

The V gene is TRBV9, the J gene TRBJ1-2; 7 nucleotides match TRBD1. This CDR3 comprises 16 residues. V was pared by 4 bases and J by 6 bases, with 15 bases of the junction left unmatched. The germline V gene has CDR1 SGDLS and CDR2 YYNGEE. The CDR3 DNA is TGTGCCAGCAGCTCCCAGACAGGGCGGGGAAGGAATGGCTACACCTTC. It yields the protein CASSSQTGRGRNGYTF.

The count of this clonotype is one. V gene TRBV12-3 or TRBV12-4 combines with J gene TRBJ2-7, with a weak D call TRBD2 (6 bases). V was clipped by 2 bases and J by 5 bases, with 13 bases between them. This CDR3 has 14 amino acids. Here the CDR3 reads CASSLHGSRDEQYF. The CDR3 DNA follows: TGTGCCAGCAGTTTACACGGGAGCAGAGACGAGCAGTACTTC.

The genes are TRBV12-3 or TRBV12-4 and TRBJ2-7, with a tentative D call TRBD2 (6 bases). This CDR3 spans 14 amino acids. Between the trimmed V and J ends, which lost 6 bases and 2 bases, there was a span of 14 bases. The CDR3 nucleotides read TGTGCCAGCAGGCCGGGACTGTTGACCTACGAGCAGTACTTC. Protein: CASRPGLLTYEQYF.

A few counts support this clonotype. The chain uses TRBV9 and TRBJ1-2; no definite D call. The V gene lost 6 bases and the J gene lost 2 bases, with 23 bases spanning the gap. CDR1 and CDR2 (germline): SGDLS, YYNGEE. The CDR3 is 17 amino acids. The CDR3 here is CASTYGRSSLINYGYTF. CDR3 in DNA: TGTGCCAGCACCTACGGACGGTCCAGCCTCATCAACTATGGCTACACCTTC.

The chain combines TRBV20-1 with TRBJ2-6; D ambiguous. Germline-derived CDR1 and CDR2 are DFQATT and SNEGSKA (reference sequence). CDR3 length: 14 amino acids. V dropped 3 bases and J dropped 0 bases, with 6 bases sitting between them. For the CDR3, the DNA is TGCAGTGCTAGCTCCCCCTCTGGGGCCAACGTCCTGACTTTC. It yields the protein CSASSPSGANVLTF.

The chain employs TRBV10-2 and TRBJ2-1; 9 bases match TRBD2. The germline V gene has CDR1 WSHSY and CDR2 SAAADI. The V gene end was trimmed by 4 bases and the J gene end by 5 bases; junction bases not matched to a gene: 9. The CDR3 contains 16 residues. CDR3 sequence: CASSGPYGTSNNEQFF. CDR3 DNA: TGCGCCAGCAGTGGCCCCTACGGGACTAGCAACAATGAGCAGTTCTTC.

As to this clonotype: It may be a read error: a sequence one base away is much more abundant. The CDR3 bases are TGCAGTGCTCGTACGTCTGAACAATACACCGAGGAGCTGTTTTTT. Protein sequence: CSARTSEQYTEELFF. V usage is TRBV20-1 and J usage is TRBJ2-2; D uncertain. From germline, CDR1 is DFQATT and CDR2 SNEGSKA (reference sequence). This CDR3 region has 15 residues.

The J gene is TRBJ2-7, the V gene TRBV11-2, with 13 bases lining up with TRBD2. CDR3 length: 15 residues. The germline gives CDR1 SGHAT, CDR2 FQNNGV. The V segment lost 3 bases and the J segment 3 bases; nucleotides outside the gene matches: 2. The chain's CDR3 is CASSFGLAGDYEQYF. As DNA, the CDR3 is TGTGCCAGCAGCTTCGGACTAGCGGGAGACTACGAGCAGTACTTC.

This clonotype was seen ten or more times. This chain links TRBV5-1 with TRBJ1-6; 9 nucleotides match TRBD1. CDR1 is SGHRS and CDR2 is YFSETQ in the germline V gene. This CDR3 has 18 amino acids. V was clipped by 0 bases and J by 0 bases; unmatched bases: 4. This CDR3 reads CASSLVGQGSSYNSPLHF. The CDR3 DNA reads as TGCGCCAGCAGCTTGGTCGGACAGGGGAGCTCCTATAATTCACCCCTCCACTTT.

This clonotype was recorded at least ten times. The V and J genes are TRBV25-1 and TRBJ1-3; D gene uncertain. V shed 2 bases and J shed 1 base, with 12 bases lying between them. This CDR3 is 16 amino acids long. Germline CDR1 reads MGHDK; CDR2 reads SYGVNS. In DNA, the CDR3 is TGTGCCAGCAGTGAACCATTCGCGGGTTCTGGAAACACCATATATTTT. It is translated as CASSEPFAGSGNTIYF.